The 30 T cell receptor beta chains listed next were all sequenced from one sample in a study of blood T cell repertoires in COVID-19. Sequencing was performed with immunoSEQ multiplex PCR; in TCRdb, only in-frame clones are kept and a portion is missing. The sample lists about 120,000 clones, around 90% occurring once. The sequenced sample was peripheral blood. These receptors were taken from a woman aged 50 to 60 with active or convalescent COVID-19.

The V and J genes are TRBV7-9 and TRBJ1-6, with unresolved D. V was shortened by 1 base and J by 9 bases, with 4 bases between the two germline ends. Germline CDR1 SEHNR, CDR2 FQNEAQ (reference sequence). The CDR3 is made up of 12 amino acids. CDR3 in amino acids: CASSLGGSPLHF. The CDR3 DNA follows: TGTGCCAGCAGCTTAGGAGGTTCACCCCTCCACTTT.

The V gene is TRBV25-1, the J gene TRBJ1-6; 9 positions match TRBD1. Germline values: CDR1 MGHDK, CDR2 SYGVNS. This CDR3 spans 14 amino acids. Trimming took 6 bases from V and 6 from J; bases not matched to a gene: 3. CDR3 region: CASSQTGGNSPLHF. In nucleotides, the CDR3 is TGTGCCAGCAGCCAGACAGGGGGTAATTCACCCCTCCACTTT.

The chain couples TRBV9 to TRBJ2-3; 12 bases align to TRBD2. Germline CDR1 is SGDLS and CDR2 is YYNGEE. This CDR3 contains 14 residues. After removal of 2 bases from V and 9 bases from J, the junction contained 4 bases not matched to a gene. The CDR3 region has the DNA TGTGCCAGCAGCGTCCTTGGGACTAGCGGGACGCAGTATTTT. Translating it yields CASSVLGTSGTQYF.

This clone showed up just a few times. This chain joins TRBV6-5 and TRBJ1-6; D unresolved. The CDR3 contains 14 residues. CDR1 MNHEY and CDR2 SVGAGI come from the germline V gene. V lost 6 bases and J lost 7, with 13 bases in between. The CDR3 DNA reads as TGTGCCAGCAGAATTCATGCGGGGAATTCACCCCTCCACTTT. Amino acid sequence: CASRIHAGNSPLHF.

The chain has TRBV2 and TRBJ2-1, with 8 bases fitting TRBD1. The CDR3 runs 13 residues. Unmatched junction bases numbered 3, after V lost 4 bases and J lost 7 bases. Germline CDR1 reads SNHLY; CDR2 reads FYNNEI. The CDR3 nucleotides are TGTGCCAGCAGTGGGACAGGGCGTAATGAGCAGTTCTTC. Its protein is CASSGTGRNEQFF. The complete variable domain, with remaining parts taken from reference TRBV2 and TRBJ2-1, reads EPEVTQTPSHQVTQMGQEVILRCVPISNHLYFYWYRQILGQKVEFLVSFYNNEISEKSEIFDDQFSVERPDGSNFTLKIRSTKLEDSAMYFCASSGTGRNEQFFGPGTRLTVL.

This chain connects TRBV5-6 to TRBJ1-5; possibly TRBD1 for D (5 bases). Germline CDR1 reads SGHDT; CDR2 reads YYEEEE. The CDR3 covers 16 residues. The V and J ends lost 1 base and 7 bases respectively, with 18 bases between them. CDR3 in amino acids: CASSLTDGRDYQPQHF. The CDR3 DNA follows: TGTGCCAGCAGCTTGACTGACGGCAGGGATTACCAGCCCCAGCATTTT.

The chain couples TRBV18 to TRBJ2-3, with D uncertain. The V gene's germline CDR1 is KGHSH and CDR2 LQKENI. Trimming cost V 3 bases and J 1 base, with 8 bases left between them. The CDR3 has 14 amino acids. The CDR3 bases are TGTGCCAGCTCACCGGCGGCGGGCACAGATACGCAGTATTTT. It translates to CASSPAAGTDTQYF.

This rearrangement joins TRBV7-2 to TRBJ2-1, with 9 bases fitting TRBD2. The CDR3 runs to 16 residues. The germline gives CDR1 SGHTA, CDR2 FQGNSA. V trimming: 4 bases; J trimming: 8 bases; junction bases outside the gene matches: 12. The DNA for the CDR3 is TGTGCCAGCAGCTCTACCTTGGGACTAGCCACCTATGAGCAGTTCTTC. It encodes CASSSTLGLATYEQFF.

The genes are TRBV19 and TRBJ2-3, with D perhaps matching TRBD2 (6 bases). Trimming took off 2 bases at V and 0 bases at J, with 15 bases between the two ends. Germline V CDR1 and CDR2: LNHDA, SQIVND (reference sequence). The length of the CDR3 is 17 residues. The CDR3 sequence is CASSIRRRGRSTDTQYF. The CDR3 DNA follows: TGTGCCAGTAGTATAAGGCGGCGGGGCCGAAGCACAGATACGCAGTATTTT.

This rearrangement joins TRBV12-3 or TRBV12-4 to TRBJ2-1; D not resolved. This CDR3 is 10 amino acids long. V was pared by 8 bases and J by 5 bases, with 4 bases between. The CDR3 DNA is TGTGCCAGCCGGGACAATGAGCAGTTCTTC. Its translation is CASRDNEQFF.

The chain links TRBV4-3 to TRBJ1-3; maybe TRBD1 (6 bases). Germline V CDR1 and CDR2: LGHNA, YSLEER. CDR3 length equals 16 residues. Trimming left V 0 bases short and J 0 bases short, with 9 bases between. CDR3 protein: CASSQEGQLSGNTIYF. The CDR3 region has the DNA TGCGCCAGCAGCCAAGAAGGACAGCTCTCTGGAAACACCATATATTTT.

The V gene is TRBV6-6, the J gene TRBJ2-1; D possibly corresponds to TRBD2 (8 bases). Germline loops: CDR1 MNHNY, CDR2 SVGAGI (reference sequence). This CDR3 comprises 13 residues. V was pared by 6 bases and J by 15 bases, with 21 bases between. The CDR3 DNA reads as TGTGCCAGCAGCCCCGGGAGGGGGCGCCCCACGTTCTTC. Translation gives CASSPGRGRPTFF.

V is TRBV5-8 and J is TRBJ2-1; a possible D gene is TRBD1 (6 bases). V lost 10 bases to trimming and J lost 3 bases, with 17 bases between them. The length of the CDR3 is 14 residues. Germline values: CDR1 SGHTS, CDR2 YDEGEE. This chain's CDR3 is CAANRVGDYNEQFF. In nucleotides, the CDR3 is TGTGCCGCGAACAGGGTTGGGGACTACAATGAGCAGTTCTTC.

The rearrangement links TRBV3-1 (or the pseudogene TRBV3-2) to TRBJ2-5; D remains ambiguous. V was trimmed by 9 bases and J by 5 bases, leaving 16 bases between them. From germline, CDR1 is LGHDT and CDR2 YNNKEL (reference sequence). The CDR3 is 13 amino acids. CDR3 coding DNA: TGTGCCAGTGACTCCGCGAGGAAGGAGACCCAGTACTTC. Protein product: CASDSARKETQYF.

A single count supports this clone. The chain recombines TRBV30 with TRBJ1-3; TRBD1 matches at 10 bases. The germline CDR1 and CDR2 sequences are GTSNPN and SVGIG (reference sequence). Unmatched junction bases numbered 14, after V lost 3 bases and J lost 0 bases. The CDR3 contains 19 residues. This CDR3 reads CAWSPFDGTGALSGNTIYF. Here the CDR3 DNA reads TGTGCCTGGAGCCCATTTGACGGGACAGGGGCCCTCTCTGGAAACACCATATATTTT.

The gene calls are TRBV19 and TRBJ2-7; 8 bases are a match to TRBD2. Germline V gene sequence: CDR1 LNHDA, CDR2 SQIVND (reference sequence). The CDR3 covers 17 residues. Unmatched junction bases numbered 17, after V lost 3 bases and J lost 7 bases. CDR3 bases: TGTGCCAGTAGTATCGACGTTGGGGCAGGGAAGCGGGGGGAGCAGTACTTC. Protein product: CASSIDVGAGKRGEQYF.

This chain joins TRBV10-1 and TRBJ2-3; 9 bases line up with TRBD2. This CDR3 has 15 residues. The V gene end was trimmed by 6 bases and the J gene end by 1 base; junction bases not matched to a gene: 5. Germline-derived CDR1 and CDR2 are WNHNN and SYGVQD (reference sequence). CDR3 DNA sequence: TGCGCCAGCAGAGAAACTAGCGGGTGCACAGATACGCAGTATTTT. Protein sequence: CASRETSGCTDTQYF.

The chain carries TRBV28 and TRBJ2-1; D not certain. The CDR3 contains 13 residues. Germline CDR1 is MDHEN and CDR2 is SYDVKM. Trimming left V 2 bases short and J 9 bases short, with 11 bases between. The chain's CDR3 is CASSLKFQREQFF. The CDR3, as DNA: TGTGCCAGCAGTTTAAAGTTTCAGCGTGAGCAGTTCTTC.

The rearrangement uses TRBV28 and TRBJ1-6; D gene unclear. Per the germline V gene, CDR1 is MDHEN and CDR2 is SYDVKM. The CDR3 runs to 16 residues. Trimming removed 1 base at V and 6 bases at J, with 13 bases between. Here the CDR3 DNA reads TGTGCCAGCAGTTTATTAGAGGGAATAGGTAATTCACCCCTCCACTTT. It codes for CASSLLEGIGNSPLHF.

V and J are TRBV27 and TRBJ2-1; 10 bases are a match to TRBD2. The CDR3 contains 17 residues. CDR1 and CDR2 from the germline V gene are MNHEY and SMNVEV (reference sequence). The trim removed 8 bases at V and 4 bases at J, leaving 14 bases unmatched. The CDR3 loop is CASRSASGSIWYNEQFF. The CDR3 region has the DNA TGTGCCAGCCGGTCGGCTAGCGGGAGTATTTGGTACAATGAGCAGTTCTTC.

V and J are TRBV2 and TRBJ2-6, with 7 bases matching TRBD1. Per germline, CDR1 SNHLY and CDR2 FYNNEI. CDR3 length equals 15 residues. Losses at the gene ends were 7 bases for V and 4 bases for J; bases not matched to a gene: 7. Here the CDR3 reads CASITTGLGANVLTF. In DNA form, the CDR3 reads TGTGCCAGCATTACGACAGGGCTAGGGGCCAACGTCCTGACTTTC.

This clone was seen a handful of times. The CDR3 region is CASKNWVQGANNQPQHF. CDR3 bases: TGTGCCAGTAAGAATTGGGTACAGGGGGCTAACAATCAGCCCCAGCATTTT. The rearrangement joins TRBV19 to TRBJ1-5; TRBD1 matches at 9 bases. Germline V gene data show CDR1 as LNHDA and CDR2 as SQIVND (reference sequence). The CDR3 loop spans 17 amino acids. The J segment lost 3 bases and the V segment lost 7 bases, leaving 13 bases of the junction unmatched.

This sequence joins TRBV9 and TRBJ2-1; 7 bases align to TRBD2. Germline CDR1 is SGDLS and CDR2 is YYNGEE. This CDR3 region has 15 residues. Trimming removed 0 bases from V and 8 bases from J; junction bases left unmatched: 8. CDR3 in amino acids: CASSVGGRASHEQFF. The DNA of the CDR3 is TGTGCCAGCAGCGTAGGTGGGAGGGCTTCCCATGAGCAGTTCTTC. Using reference TRBV9 and TRBJ2-1 for the parts outside the CDR3, the full variable domain is DSGVTQTPKHLITATGQRVTLRCSPRSGDLSVYWYQQSLDQGLQFLIQYYNGEERAKGNILERFSAQQFPDLHSELNLSSLELGDSALYFCASSVGGRASHEQFFGPGTRLTVL.

CDR3 residues: CASSPGLYSSTDTQYF. DNA for the CDR3: TGTGCCAGCTCACCGGGACTCTACTCTAGCACAGATACGCAGTATTTT. J is TRBJ2-3 and V is TRBV18, with D possibly matching TRBD2 (6 bases). V was trimmed by 3 bases and J by 0 bases, leaving 13 bases between them. The CDR3 runs to 16 residues. Germline CDR1 reads KGHSH; CDR2 reads LQKENI.

The CDR3 reads CAISDFSGTGGSGNEQFF. The CDR3 region has the DNA TGTGCCATCAGTGACTTCTCGGGGACAGGGGGTTCGGGCAATGAGCAGTTCTTC. V is TRBV10-3 and J is TRBJ2-1; 11 bases map to TRBD1. The CDR3 sequence is 18 residues long. From germline, CDR1 is ENHRY and CDR2 SYGVKD. V gave up 3 bases and J gave up 6 bases; unmatched junction bases: 13.

This chain links TRBV5-1 with TRBJ1-3, with a tentative D call TRBD1 (6 bases). Trimming took 4 bases from V and 0 from J, leaving 8 bases between them. CDR3 length: 14 amino acids. CDR1 SGHRS and CDR2 YFSETQ come from the germline V gene. The CDR3 protein is CASSQDSSGNTIYF. The CDR3 DNA reads as TGCGCCAGCAGCCAGGACAGCTCTGGAAACACCATATATTTT. Supplemented by reference TRBV5-1 and TRBJ1-3, the full variable domain reads KAGVTQTPRYLIKTRGQQVTLSCSPISGHRSVSWYQQTPGQGLQFLFEYFSETQRNKGNFPGRFSGRQFSNSRSEMNVSTLELGDSALYLCASSQDSSGNTIYFGEGSWLTVV.

The rearrangement joins TRBV7-3 to TRBJ2-7; TRBD2 matches 9 bases. CDR1 SGHTA and CDR2 FQGTGA come from the germline V gene. V trimming: 3 bases; J trimming: 1 base; junction bases outside the gene matches: 4. The CDR3 length is 15 residues. The CDR3 nucleotides read TGTGCCAGCAGCTTTGATAGCGGGAGTTCCTACGAGCAGTACTTC. Translated, it gives CASSFDSGSSYEQYF.

Comments on this clone: This same CDR3 is encoded by further DNA sequences in the sample. CDR3 sequence (DNA): TGTGCCAGCAGTTTATCGGGGGGGCTAAACACTGAAGCTTTCTTT. Protein: CASSLSGGLNTEAFF. The V call is TRBV27, the J call TRBJ1-1; TRBD1 is a possible D gene (6 bases). The V and J ends lost 0 bases and 2 bases respectively, with 10 bases between them. CDR3 length: 15 amino acids. Germline V CDR1 and CDR2: MNHEY, SMNVEV (reference sequence).

The chain uses TRBV14 and TRBJ2-7; a possible D gene is TRBD1 (6 bases). The V gene's germline CDR1 is SGHDN and CDR2 FVKESK. This CDR3 region has 16 residues. V lost 4 bases to trimming and J lost 0 bases, with 16 bases between them. CDR3 protein: CASSPHRAWGSYEQYF. In DNA, the CDR3 is TGTGCCAGCAGCCCACACAGGGCATGGGGCTCCTACGAGCAGTACTTC.

The J gene is TRBJ1-2, the V gene TRBV5-1, with D perhaps TRBD1 (5 bases). This CDR3 has 12 amino acids. V lost 4 bases and J lost 12, with 16 bases in between. CDR1 and CDR2 (germline): SGHRS, YFSETQ. CDR3 in amino acids: CASSREGYVDTF. The CDR3 bases are TGCGCCAGCAGCCGGGAGGGGTATGTGGACACCTTC.